Listed below are T cell receptor beta chains from one sample, sequenced in a study of identical twins. TCRdb itself ran the 5' RACE reads through MiXCR, one entry per CDR3 protein. The repertoire includes more than 600,000 distinct CDR3 sequences, 15% to 20% of them detected once, and roughly 14% sits in the top ten. This same sample was also part of a study on T cells expressing NK-cell markers.

Sequencing was carried out using PBMCs. The receptors originated from a woman younger than 30 in good health. The CDR3 runs from the conserved cysteine through the conserved F or W. A D gene is named only where the DNA matches it firmly. Clone size is stated in some rows and not others, as once, few, many or a class when expanded.

>TRBJ2-7|TRBV5-1|.|many
CASSSLEATYEQYF
TGCGCCAGCAGCTCCCTGGAAGCCACCTACGAGCAGTACTTC
>TRBJ2-1|TRBV9|TRBD2|few
CASSNGASGYNEQFF
TGTGCCAGCAGCAATGGGGCTAGCGGATACAATGAGCAGTTCTTC
>TRBJ1-2|TRBV6-1|.|.
CAAGRQVDGYTF
TGTGCCGCGGGGAGACAGGTGGATGGCTACACCTTC
>TRBJ2-1|TRBV27|.|few
CASRPSTYNEQFF
TGTGCCAGCAGACCTTCCACCTACAATGAGCAGTTCTTC
>TRBJ1-2|TRBV5-1|.|many
CASTSGEGNYGYTF
TGCGCCAGCACTTCAGGCGAGGGGAACTATGGCTACACCTTC
>TRBJ2-3|TRBV9|.|few
CASSVITTDTQYF
TGTGCCAGCAGCGTAATCACCACAGATACGCAGTATTTT
>TRBJ1-1|TRBV6-5|.|.
CASSADGTEAFF
TGTGCCAGCAGTGCGGATGGCACTGAAGCTTTCTTT
>TRBJ1-1|TRBV18|.|few
CASSHNTGIEAFF
TGTGCCAGCTCACATAATACAGGGATTGAAGCTTTCTTT
>TRBJ1-4|TRBV5-1|.|.
CASSLGGEREKLFF
TGCGCCAGCAGCTTGGGGGGGGAACGTGAAAAACTGTTTTTT
>TRBJ2-7|TRBV7-3|.|few
CASSLGPGQTYQQYF
TGTGCCAGCAGCTTAGGGCCTGGGCAGACCTACCAGCAGTACTTC
>TRBJ1-5|TRBV6-1|.|.
CASRIQGLGEPQHF
TGTGCCAGCAGAATACAGGGTTTGGGGGAGCCCCAGCATTTT
>TRBJ1-1|TRBV3-1|.|few
CASRLLPGPNTEAFF
TGTGCCAGCAGACTACTCCCGGGGCCGAACACTGAAGCTTTCTTT
>TRBJ1-2|TRBV29-1|TRBD1|.
CTEGQGQGYTF
TGCACCGAAGGACAGGGACAAGGCTACACCTTC
>TRBJ2-7|TRBV12-3/TRBV12-4|.|many
CASSFREYEQYF
TGTGCCAGCAGTTTCAGGGAGTACGAGCAGTACTTC
>TRBJ2-3|TRBV7-6|TRBD2|many
CASSQGLAGGSSTDTQYF
TGTGCCAGCAGCCAGGGACTAGCGGGAGGGTCAAGCACAGATACGCAGTATTTT
>TRBJ1-1|TRBV5-6|.|.
CASSFSGPRNTEAFF
TGTGCCAGCAGCTTTTCGGGTCCCCGTAACACTGAAGCTTTCTTT
>TRBJ2-7|TRBV27|TRBD1|few
CASSLGTAFDEQYF
TGTGCCAGCAGTTTAGGGACAGCCTTCGACGAGCAGTACTTC
>TRBJ2-3|TRBV5-1|TRBD1|few
CASSLGQGLGDTQYF
TGCGCCAGCAGCCTGGGACAGGGTCTTGGAGATACGCAGTATTTT
>TRBJ2-1|TRBV3-1|.|few
CASSQGLRASSYNEQFF
TGTGCCAGCAGCCAAGGATTAAGGGCGAGCTCCTACAATGAGCAGTTCTTC
>TRBJ2-2|TRBV7-6|TRBD2|.
CASSLERGGNTGELFF
TGTGCCAGCAGCTTGGAGCGGGGGGGGAACACCGGGGAGCTGTTTTTT
>TRBJ2-1|TRBV7-9|TRBD1|.
CASRSGTAYNEQFF
TGTGCCAGCAGGTCCGGGACAGCCTACAATGAGCAGTTCTTC
>TRBJ1-1|TRBV6-5|.|few
CASSYQSNTEAFF
TGTGCCAGCAGTTACCAGAGCAACACTGAAGCTTTCTTT
>TRBJ1-1|TRBV6-6|.|.
CASSYLGQEAFF
TGTGCCAGCAGTTACTTAGGACAGGAAGCTTTCTTT
>TRBJ2-3|TRBV2|.|.
CASDTETGADTQYF
TGTGCCAGCGATACAGAGACAGGTGCAGATACGCAGTATTTT
>TRBJ2-5|TRBV20-1|TRBD1|few
CSAGTGLRETQYF
TGCAGTGCTGGGACAGGCCTTCGAGAGACCCAGTACTTC
>TRBJ2-5|TRBV5-1|.|.
CASSLDRPKTQYF
TGCGCCAGCAGCTTGGACAGGCCCAAGACCCAGTACTTC
>TRBJ2-7|TRBV7-9|TRBD2|.
CASSLAGGIRHEQYF
TGTGCCAGCAGCCTAGCGGGCGGGATAAGGCACGAGCAGTACTTC
>TRBJ1-4|TRBV5-1|.|.
CASSPSEAEKLFF
TGCGCCAGCAGCCCGAGCGAGGCCGAAAAACTGTTTTTT
>TRBJ2-1|TRBV29-1|TRBD2|few
CSVEEQTSGSNEQFF
TGCAGCGTTGAAGAGCAGACTAGCGGGAGTAATGAGCAGTTCTTC
>TRBJ1-1|TRBV6-5|.|few
CASRSRLTNTEAFF
TGTGCCAGCCGTTCCCGTTTAACGAACACTGAAGCTTTCTTT
>TRBJ2-7|TRBV11-1|TRBD2|few
CASSLAGGSGRGAYEQYF
TGTGCCAGCAGCTTAGCCGGGGGTAGCGGGAGAGGCGCCTACGAGCAGTACTTC
>TRBJ2-1|TRBV7-8|TRBD2|.
CASSLGLADSYNEQFF
TGTGCCAGCAGCTTAGGACTAGCGGACTCCTACAATGAGCAGTTCTTC
>TRBJ1-3|TRBV7-2|.|.
CASSVQAFSGNTIYF
TGTGCCAGCAGCGTACAGGCTTTTTCTGGAAACACCATATATTTT
>TRBJ2-2|TRBV4-3|.|few
CASSQYREAGELFF
TGCGCCAGCAGCCAGTACAGGGAGGCCGGGGAGCTGTTTTTT
>TRBJ2-2|TRBV20-1|.|few
CSAKPTYKPGELFF
TGCAGTGCCAAGCCCACCTACAAACCCGGGGAGCTGTTTTTT
>TRBJ1-1|TRBV29-1|.|few
CSVNRDVTEAFF
TGCAGCGTTAACAGGGACGTCACTGAAGCTTTCTTT
>TRBJ2-3|TRBV24-1|TRBD2|few
CATSDGSLAGGLTDTQYF
TGTGCCACCAGTGACGGATCCTTAGCGGGGGGACTCACAGATACGCAGTATTTT
>TRBJ2-1|TRBV28|.|.
CASSFSDRQFF
TGTGCCAGCAGTTTCAGCGACAGGCAGTTCTTC
>TRBJ2-1|TRBV4-3|.|.
CASSPRRYNEQFF
TGCGCCAGCAGCCCCCGGCGGTACAATGAGCAGTTCTTC
>TRBJ2-3|TRBV6-1|.|many
CASSRNLNTDTQYF
TGTGCCAGCAGCCGAAACTTGAACACAGATACGCAGTATTTT
>TRBJ2-1|TRBV11-3|TRBD2|few
CASSPRGSGGTYNEQFF
TGTGCCAGCAGCCCGAGGGGTAGCGGGGGGACCTACAATGAGCAGTTCTTC
>TRBJ2-2|TRBV7-3|.|.
CASSYDGGANTGELFF
TGTGCCAGCAGCTATGATGGCGGAGCGAACACCGGGGAGCTGTTTTTT
>TRBJ1-1|TRBV12-3/TRBV12-4|.|.
CASRTQNTEAFF
TGTGCCAGCAGGACACAGAACACTGAAGCTTTCTTT
>TRBJ2-7|TRBV5-1|TRBD1|few
CASSFLPGQGGYEQYF
TGCGCCAGCAGCTTTCTACCGGGACAGGGGGGCTACGAGCAGTACTTC
>TRBJ2-1|TRBV20-1|.|few
CSAPLYARNEQFF
TGCAGTGCTCCTCTCTATGCGAGGAATGAGCAGTTCTTC
>TRBJ2-7|TRBV2|.|.
CASNMGGTDEQYF
TGTGCCAGCAACATGGGGGGAACGGACGAGCAGTACTTC
>TRBJ2-3|TRBV5-5|TRBD2|few
CASSLGGLADTDTQYF
TGTGCCAGCAGCTTGGGGGGACTAGCGGACACAGATACGCAGTATTTT
>TRBJ1-6|TRBV20-1|.|few
CSGGEHPNSPLHF
TGCAGTGGTGGGGAGCATCCGAATTCACCCCTCCACTTT
>TRBJ2-1|TRBV9|.|.
CASSVSTTYYNEQFF
TGTGCCAGCAGCGTGTCCACCACCTATTACAATGAGCAGTTCTTC
>TRBJ2-7|TRBV19|TRBD2|.
CASSTTSGSQEQYF
TGTGCCAGTAGTACGACTAGCGGGAGTCAAGAGCAGTACTTC
>TRBJ2-1|TRBV19|TRBD2|few
CASSMAGTSGRAGEQFF
TGTGCCAGTAGTATGGCCGGGACTAGCGGGAGGGCCGGTGAGCAGTTCTTC
>TRBJ2-7|TRBV29-1|TRBD1|.
CSIAPGTGAYEQYF
TGCAGCATAGCCCCCGGGACAGGAGCCTACGAGCAGTACTTC